This T cell receptor beta chain stems from a study of cytomegalovirus exposure and HLA in healthy donors. Study-wide findings and caveats: An analysis done earlier found most TCR beta V segments productive about 87% or about 30% of the time. Later work found that TCR association rates differed between HLA loci; DRB1 had the most and HLA-C the fewest. Among TCR beta chains, those listed as cytomegalovirus-associated numbered around 180.

It was with 60 Vbeta and 13 Jbeta primers that the PCR ran. The repertoire was sequenced with immunoSEQ multiplex PCR; TCRdb's copy has only in-frame clones and lacks some. Of fewer than 150,000 clones listed, roughly 79% are singletons. Germline assignment: CDR1 MNHEY and CDR2 SMNVEV (reference sequence). The CDR3 sequence is 15 residues long. Note on this clone: Its matching antigen is unknown.

Unrecorded immune exposures were likely, despite nominal health at sampling. Sequenced sample: PBMCs. V is TRBV27 and J is TRBJ2-5, with TRBD2 matching 7 bases. TRBJ2-7 explains the end of the DNA better; the J call may be wrong. This clonotype was sampled from a male donor in good health and CMV-seronegative. The CDR3: CASGRLGGRDYEQYF. The CDR3 coding sequence is TGTGCCAGCGGCCGATTGGGAGGGCGGGACTACGAGCAGTACTTC.